This T cell receptor (beta chain) was identified in a study of CD8 T cells in ankylosing spondylitis. Study-level findings and limits: Matched ankylosing spondylitis synovial fluid reportedly contained a significantly enriched population of disease-linked clones. Ankylosing spondylitis blood seemed to carry a telltale TCR beta motif made of several highly homologous variants.

TCRdb redid the calling of the 5' RACE reads with MiXCR, one entry per CDR3 protein. The sample consists of 750,000 to 850,000 distinct CDR3 sequences, 12% of them appearing once. At least ten counts were recorded for this clonotype. The antigen remains unidentified. One junction end does not reproduce the germline sequence, and a read error may be involved. CDR1 is SGHRS, CDR2 YFSETQ, per germline. This CDR3 spans 13 amino acids. The sequenced sample was blood, either unsorted or a sorted T cell fraction (not recorded which). This sequence was found in a male donor with ankylosing spondylitis. This rearrangement joins TRBV5-1 to TRBJ2-5, with TRBD1 as a possible D gene (7 bases). The CDR3 loop is CASSLQGRETQYF. The CDR3 DNA reads TGTGCCAGCAGCTTACAGGGGAGGGAGACCCAGTACTTC.